This entry lists 29 T cell receptor beta chains sequenced from one sample in a study of vaccination effects on CD4 cells after COVID-19. In the ViraFEST assay, antigen-specific CD4+ clonotypes were identified by expansion after peptide-pool stimulation. Subsequent to a culture period of about nine days, CD4+ T cells were isolated. Recipients of the vaccine had no prior SARS-CoV-2 infection and negative nucleocapsid antibodies. Generated by immunoSEQ multiplex PCR, the TCRdb table keeps only in-frame clones and is missing some. The sample lists roughly 19,000 clones; 65% to 85% were seen once. The antigens for these receptors are not known. The sequenced sample was CD4+ T cells from PBMCs cultured with HCoV-NL63 spike peptides, obtained before COVID-19 vaccination. Receptor source: a human donor who received a COVID-19 vaccine.

This chain links TRBV20-1 with TRBJ1-2, with D unresolved. The germline V gene has CDR1 DFQATT and CDR2 SNEGSKA (reference sequence). This CDR3 contains 11 residues. V shed 0 bases and J shed 8 bases, with 7 bases lying between them. The CDR3, as DNA: TGCAGTGCTAGAGAAGCCTGGGGCTACACCTTC. Translating it yields CSAREAWGYTF.

This clone was observed a few times. The chain has TRBV6-5 and TRBJ1-6; D call uncertain. Trimming removed 6 bases from V and 7 bases from J, with 13 bases in between. CDR3 length: 14 amino acids. The germline V gene encodes CDR1 MNHEY and CDR2 SVGAGI. CDR3 DNA: TGTGCCAGCAGGCGGACTTCGACGAATTCACCCCTCCACTTT. Amino acid sequence: CASRRTSTNSPLHF.

The rearrangement links TRBV20-1 to TRBJ2-1; no clear D gene. V was clipped by 3 bases and J by 0 bases, with 3 bases between them. Per the germline V gene, CDR1 is DFQATT and CDR2 is SNEGSKA (reference sequence). The CDR3 runs to 12 residues. The chain's CDR3 is CSASGSYNEQFF. DNA of the CDR3: TGCAGTGCTAGTGGCTCCTACAATGAGCAGTTCTTC.

The V call is TRBV6-5, the J call TRBJ2-2; D perhaps matches TRBD1 (5 bases). V was clipped by 7 bases and J by 2 bases, with 14 bases between them. Germline CDR1 and CDR2: MNHEY and SVGAGI. This CDR3 is 15 amino acids long. CDR3 sequence (DNA): TGTGCCAGCACAGGGTTTTACACAAACACCGGGGAGCTGTTTTTT. It translates to CASTGFYTNTGELFF.

The chain has TRBV5-1 and TRBJ2-5, with D perhaps matching TRBD1 (5 bases). V was pared by 4 bases and J by 5 bases, with 12 bases between. The CDR3 has 13 residues. Germline V gene data show CDR1 as SGHRS and CDR2 as YFSETQ. For the CDR3, the DNA is TGCGCCAGCAGCCAAGGGGCGAGGGAGACCCAGTACTTC. Translation: CASSQGARETQYF.

This chain connects TRBV29-1 to TRBJ1-3; tentative D call: TRBD1 (5 bases). Germline-derived CDR1 and CDR2 are SQVTM and ANQGSEA. V was pared by 7 bases and J by 2 bases, with 15 bases between. The CDR3 loop spans 14 amino acids. This CDR3 is CSGAGPETGNTIYF. The CDR3 nucleotides are TGCAGCGGCGCGGGACCTGAGACTGGAAACACCATATATTTT.

V and J are TRBV18 and TRBJ1-2; D uncertain. V dropped 2 bases and J dropped 5 bases, with 9 bases sitting between them. This CDR3 contains 13 residues. The germline V gene encodes CDR1 KGHSH and CDR2 LQKENI. The CDR3 DNA reads TGTGCCAGCTCACCAGAGCAGCAGTATGGCTACACCTTC. Residues: CASSPEQQYGYTF.

The table lists this clone with a few counts. The rearrangement uses TRBV7-9 and TRBJ2-5, with TRBD2 matching 8 bases. Trimming removed 4 bases from V and 6 bases from J; junction bases left unmatched: 7. This CDR3 comprises 14 residues. Germline CDR1 and CDR2: SEHNR and FQNEAQ (reference sequence). The CDR3 region is CASSSGTSTKTQYF. The CDR3 region has the DNA TGTGCCAGCAGCTCCGGGACTAGTACAAAGACCCAGTACTTC. Full variable domain (missing parts from reference TRBV7-9 and TRBJ2-5): DTGVSQNPRHKITKRGQNVTFRCDPISEHNRLYWYRQTLGQGPEFLTYFQNEAQLEKSRLLSDRFSAERPKGSFSTLEIQRTEQGDSAMYLCASSSGTSTKTQYFGPGTRLLVL.

The V gene is TRBV18, the J gene TRBJ1-4; possible D gene TRBD1, 5 bases. V was pared by 0 bases and J by 0 bases, with 11 bases between. The germline V gene encodes CDR1 KGHSH and CDR2 LQKENI. The CDR3 is 17 amino acids. This CDR3 is CASSPPEGPATNEKLFF. DNA for the CDR3: TGTGCCAGCTCACCACCGGAGGGGCCCGCAACTAATGAAAAACTGTTTTTT.

CDR3 nucleotides: TGTGCCAGCAGTGAGGGAGGCGCCGGACGCTCCTATAATTCACCCCTCCACTTT. This gives the protein CASSEGGAGRSYNSPLHF. V and J are TRBV27 and TRBJ1-6; D gene unclear. CDR1 is MNHEY and CDR2 is SMNVEV in the germline V gene (reference sequence). This CDR3 has 18 amino acids. V gave up 5 bases and J gave up 0 bases, with 17 bases separating them.

This chain connects TRBV11-2 to TRBJ2-6; the match to TRBD2 covers 7 bases. V dropped 10 bases and J dropped 2; count of bases not matched to a gene: 14. The CDR3 runs to 17 residues. CDR1 SGHAT and CDR2 FQNNGV come from the germline V gene. CDR3 in amino acids: CAIPLGGGLPGANVLTF. Here the CDR3 DNA reads TGTGCCATCCCCCTGGGGGGGGGTCTTCCTGGGGCCAACGTCCTGACTTTC.

This rearrangement joins TRBV24-1 to TRBJ2-6, with D possibly matching TRBD1 (5 bases). Trimming pared 3 bases from V and 1 base from J, leaving 6 bases between. The CDR3 covers 15 residues. CDR1 is KGHDR, CDR2 SFDVKD, per germline. The CDR3, as DNA: TGTGCCACCAGTGATCAGGGTTCTGGGGCCAACGTCCTGACTTTC. Its protein is CATSDQGSGANVLTF.

This sequence joins TRBV11-3 and TRBJ2-5; 7 bases agree with TRBD1. The V gene end was trimmed by 2 bases and the J gene end by 2 bases; junction bases not matched to a gene: 2. The V gene's germline CDR1 is SGHNT and CDR2 YENEEA. The CDR3 is 14 residues long. The CDR3 loop reads CASSLPDRQETQYF. CDR3 DNA: TGTGCCAGCAGCTTACCGGACAGGCAAGAGACCCAGTACTTC. The complete variable domain, with remaining parts taken from reference TRBV11-3 and TRBJ2-5, reads EAGVVQSPRYKIIEKKQPVAFWCNPISGHNTLYWYLQNLGQGPELLIRYENEEAVDDSQLPKDRFSAERLKGVDSTLKIQPAELGDSAVYLCASSLPDRQETQYFGPGTRLLVL.

V is TRBV7-9 and J is TRBJ1-3; 7 bases match TRBD1. Germline CDR1 and CDR2: SEHNR and FQNEAQ (reference sequence). V lost 4 bases, J lost 3 bases, and 3 bases stayed unmatched. The CDR3 has 14 residues. The CDR3 loop reads CASSSGTVGNTIYF. The CDR3 bases are TGTGCCAGCAGCTCAGGGACAGTTGGAAACACCATATATTTT.

This chain uses TRBV18 with TRBJ1-2; D call uncertain. The CDR3 extends over 15 amino acids. Germline-derived CDR1 and CDR2 are KGHSH and LQKENI. Trimming stripped 6 bases from V and 0 bases from J, with 14 bases between. The CDR3 nucleotides are TGTGCCAGCTCCCCTAGGACGGATACTAACTATGGCTACACCTTC. Residues: CASSPRTDTNYGYTF.

V is TRBV19 and J is TRBJ1-2; D is possibly TRBD1 (5 bases). This CDR3 has 12 amino acids. V shed 7 bases and J shed 7 bases, with 13 bases lying between them. Per the germline V gene, CDR1 is LNHDA and CDR2 is SQIVND (reference sequence). DNA for the CDR3: TGTGCCAGTACTGAGGGGCTGAGTGGCTACACCTTC. It is translated as CASTEGLSGYTF.

V usage is TRBV12-5 and J usage is TRBJ2-1; no clear D gene. This CDR3 spans 14 amino acids. V shed 0 bases and J shed 4 bases, with 7 bases lying between them. Germline lookup yields CDR1 LGHNT and CDR2 FRNRAP. The CDR3, as DNA: TGTGCTAGTGGTTTGGTACGCCGATACAATGAGCAGTTCTTC. Translation gives CASGLVRRYNEQFF. Full variable domain (remainder filled in from reference TRBV12-5 and TRBJ2-1): DARVTQTPRHKVTEMGQEVTMRCQPILGHNTVFWYRQTMMQGLELLAYFRNRAPLDDSGMPKDRFSAEMPDATLATLKIQPSEPRDSAVYFCASGLVRRYNEQFFGPGTRLTVL.

The chain links TRBV5-6 to TRBJ2-3; tentative D call: TRBD2 (7 bases). Trimming took off 5 bases at V and 3 bases at J, with 13 bases between the two ends. The CDR3 runs 14 residues. Germline V gives CDR1 SGHDT, CDR2 YYEEEE. The CDR3 region has the DNA TGTGCCAGCAGTGGGGGGGGGCCGACAGATACGCAGTATTTT. Amino acids: CASSGGGPTDTQYF.

This clone was seen a few times. The chain has TRBV4-1 and TRBJ2-2; TRBD2 agrees at 10 bases. V trimming: 1 base; J trimming: 6 bases; junction bases outside the gene matches: 5. This CDR3 is built from 16 residues. In germline, CDR1 is MGHRA, CDR2 YSYEKL. Written as DNA, the CDR3 is TGCGCCAGCAGCCAAGCCGAGCGGGGGGGCCCCGGGGAGCTGTTTTTT. Its translation: CASSQAERGGPGELFF.

This chain connects TRBV7-7 to TRBJ2-7; weak D call: TRBD2 (7 bases). Germline CDR1 reads SSHAT; CDR2 reads FNYEAQ (reference sequence). This CDR3 region has 15 residues. Trimming stripped 2 bases from V and 5 bases from J, with 16 bases between. The CDR3 is CASSLMDGGANEQYF. The CDR3 DNA reads TGTGCCAGCAGCTTAATGGATGGGGGGGCCAACGAGCAGTACTTC. The whole variable domain, remainder taken from reference TRBV7-7 and TRBJ2-7, is GAGVSQSPRYKVTKRGQDVTLRCDPISSHATLYWYQQALGQGPEFLTYFNYEAQPDKSGLPSDRFSAERPEGSISTLTIQRTEQRDSAMYRCASSLMDGGANEQYFGPGTRLTVT.

The V and J genes are TRBV6-1 and TRBJ1-3, with a tentative D call TRBD1 (5 bases). Trimming took 1 base from V and 7 from J, leaving 17 bases between them. The CDR3 is made up of 16 amino acids. Germline CDR1 is MNHNS and CDR2 is SASEGT. CDR3 bases: TGTGCCAGCAGTGAAGATTCTCGGGGGGGTTACAACACCATATATTTT. It codes for CASSEDSRGGYNTIYF.

The V call is TRBV2, the J call TRBJ1-3, with TRBD1 identical over 8 bases. There are 18 residues in the CDR3. V lost 6 bases, J lost 0 bases, and 13 bases stayed unmatched. Per the germline V gene, CDR1 is SNHLY and CDR2 is FYNNEI. Here the CDR3 reads CASSPIPGGLISGNTIYF. For the CDR3, the DNA is TGTGCCAGCAGCCCCATCCCAGGGGGCCTGATCTCTGGAAACACCATATATTTT.

The chain combines TRBV4-2 with TRBJ2-4; 8 positions agree with TRBD1. CDR3 size: 16 residues. V lost 1 base and J lost 0; bases outside the gene matches: 2. Germline V gene sequence: CDR1 LGHNA, CDR2 YNFKEQ. The CDR3 DNA follows: TGTGCCAGCAGCCAAGGGGACAGGCTAGCCAAAAACATTCAGTACTTC. Translation: CASSQGDRLAKNIQYF.

The chain employs TRBV6-5 and TRBJ1-2; D is unclear. The CDR3 contains 14 residues. V dropped 2 bases and J dropped 4 bases, with 11 bases sitting between them. Looked up from germline, CDR1 is MNHEY and CDR2 is SVGAGI. CDR3 region: CASSYLDYGYGYTF. CDR3 DNA sequence: TGTGCCAGCAGTTACCTAGACTACGGCTATGGCTACACCTTC.

The chain couples TRBV15 to TRBJ2-3; 7 nucleotides align to TRBD1. The CDR3 covers 16 residues. Losses at the gene ends were 1 base for V and 0 bases for J; bases not matched to a gene: 4. CDR1 is LNHNV, CDR2 YYDKDF, per germline (reference sequence). The CDR3, as DNA: TGTGCCACCAGCAGAGTCGACAGGGCTAGCACAGATACGCAGTATTTT. Encoded protein: CATSRVDRASTDTQYF.

The CDR3 DNA follows: TGTGCCAGCAGGAAGGGACAGCCGGTGGCTAACTATGGCTACACCTTC. Its protein product is CASRKGQPVANYGYTF. J is TRBJ1-2 and V is TRBV2, with TRBD1 matching over 7 bases. Germline-derived CDR1 and CDR2 are SNHLY and FYNNEI. Trimming cost V 6 bases and J 0 bases; bases outside gene matches: 10. The CDR3 runs to 16 residues.

The chain combines TRBV6-6 with TRBJ1-2, with 8 nucleotides matching TRBD1. Germline assignment: CDR1 MNHNY and CDR2 SVGAGI (reference sequence). V shed 6 bases and J 4 bases; nucleotides not matched to a gene: 7. This CDR3 is built from 14 residues. The CDR3: CASSPGGGGYGYTF. For the CDR3, the DNA is TGTGCCAGCAGCCCAGGGGGCGGCGGCTATGGCTACACCTTC.

By share, this clone ranks as large. The chain couples TRBV10-3 to TRBJ2-7, with 8 positions matching TRBD2. The CDR3 extends over 17 amino acids. From germline, CDR1 is ENHRY and CDR2 SYGVKD. The V segment lost 3 bases and the J segment 1 base; nucleotides outside the gene matches: 11. The CDR3 DNA reads TGTGCCATCAGTGAAACGGGAACTAGCGGACTATCCTACGAGCAGTACTTC. Encoded protein: CAISETGTSGLSYEQYF.

The CDR3 DNA follows: TGTGCCAGCTCACCACCAGCGGGGCGAGGAGATACGCAGTATTTT. Amino acid sequence: CASSPPAGRGDTQYF. V is TRBV18 and J is TRBJ2-3; 7 bases agree with TRBD2. The germline gives CDR1 KGHSH, CDR2 LQKENI. V dropped 0 bases and J dropped 5; count of bases not matched to a gene: 5. The length of the CDR3 is 15 residues.